Presented here are 15 T cell receptor beta chains from one specimen sequenced in a study of shared clonotypes between healthy human individuals. Clones were read by immunoSEQ multiplex PCR, and TCRdb kept only the in-frame ones, dropping some. The data contain about a million clones, roughly 72% of them singletons. The sequenced sample consisted of memory CD4+ T cells sorted from blood. Subset meaning: CD45RA-negative fraction. The receptors shown here come from a man younger than 35 in good health.

The V gene is TRBV7-3, the J gene TRBJ2-3; the match to TRBD1 covers 12 bases. Germline assignment: CDR1 SGHTA and CDR2 FQGTGA. V dropped 2 bases and J dropped 6; count of bases not matched to a gene: 6. The CDR3 covers 16 residues. The CDR3 here is CASSLQGTGGADTQYF. CDR3 DNA: TGTGCCAGCAGCTTACAAGGGACAGGGGGCGCCGATACGCAGTATTTT.

This chain links TRBV30 with TRBJ2-2; D call uncertain. V shed 3 bases and J shed 8 bases, with 7 bases lying between them. The CDR3 has 11 residues. CDR1 is GTSNPN, CDR2 SVGIG, per germline (reference sequence). CDR3 DNA: TGTGCCTGGAGCCTATCTGGGGAGCTGTTTTTT. Translation gives CAWSLSGELFF.

The gene calls are TRBV7-8 and TRBJ2-5, with D perhaps assigned TRBD1 or TRBD2 (5 bases each). This CDR3 is built from 16 residues. CDR1 and CDR2 (germline): SGHVS, FQNEAQ. The V end was cut by 2 bases, the J end by 5 bases, with 18 bases between. The CDR3 region is CASSLRGRNVIETQYF. CDR3 nucleotides: TGTGCCAGCAGCTTACGGGGCAGGAACGTGATCGAGACCCAGTACTTC.

The gene calls are TRBV7-2 and TRBJ1-2, with 7 bases aligning to TRBD1. The germline gives CDR1 SGHTA, CDR2 FQGNSA. The CDR3 has 14 amino acids. V lost 5 bases, J lost 9 bases, and 12 bases stayed unmatched. The CDR3: CASSPRQGRESYTF. CDR3 DNA sequence: TGTGCCAGCAGCCCAAGACAGGGAAGGGAAAGCTACACCTTC. Supplemented by reference TRBV7-2 and TRBJ1-2, the full variable domain reads GAGVSQSPSNKVTEKGKDVELRCDPISGHTALYWYRQSLGQGLEFLIYFQGNSAPDKSGLPSDRFSAERTGGSVSTLTIQRTQQEDSAVYLCASSPRQGRESYTFGSGTRLTVV.

Concerning this clone itself: The same CDR3 is also encoded by other DNA sequences in this sample. This chain uses TRBV7-2 with TRBJ2-7, with unresolved D. The V gene lost 5 bases and the J gene lost 0 bases, with 5 bases spanning the gap. Germline CDR1 is SGHTA and CDR2 is FQGNSA. The CDR3 loop spans 12 amino acids. The CDR3 nucleotides read TGTGCCAGCAGCCCTAGCTCCTACGAGCAGTACTTC. Its protein is CASSPSSYEQYF.

CDR3 nucleotide sequence: TGTGCCAGCAGCTTATTGGGGCGGGACCAAGAGACCCAGTACTTC. Protein: CASSLLGRDQETQYF. This chain uses TRBV5-4 with TRBJ2-5, with D possibly called TRBD1 or TRBD2 (5 bases each). CDR3 length: 15 residues. Trimming stripped 2 bases from V and 0 bases from J, with 11 bases between. From germline, CDR1 is SGHNT and CDR2 YYREEE (reference sequence).

This chain links TRBV28 with TRBJ1-5; a weak D match, TRBD1 (5 bases). Trimming left V 7 bases short and J 5 bases short, with 18 bases between. Germline-derived CDR1 and CDR2 are MDHEN and SYDVKM. This CDR3 comprises 15 residues. CDR3 bases: TGTGCCAGCAACAATCCCACGGGGACCTATCAGCCCCAGCATTTT. It is translated as CASNNPTGTYQPQHF.

A word on this clone: Additional DNA sequences in this sample encode the identical CDR3. The genes are TRBV2 and TRBJ2-7; 9 bases fit TRBD1. Germline loops: CDR1 SNHLY, CDR2 FYNNEI. This CDR3 is 12 amino acids long. V shed 6 bases, J shed 5 bases, and the junction held 2 bases outside the gene matches. In DNA form, the CDR3 reads TGTGCCAGCAGACGACAGGGGGACGAGCAGTACTTC. This translates into CASRRQGDEQYF.

The chain is built from TRBV14 and TRBJ2-3; weak D call: TRBD2 (6 bases). Germline V gene sequence: CDR1 SGHDN, CDR2 FVKESK. The CDR3 covers 14 residues. Trimming cost V 4 bases and J 6 bases, with 14 bases left between them. The CDR3 loop is CASSLGTSSDTQYF. The CDR3 DNA reads TGTGCCAGCAGCCTCGGGACTTCGTCCGATACGCAGTATTTT.

The J gene is TRBJ1-3, the V gene TRBV28; D remains unclear. V was cut by 7 bases and J by 0 bases, with 13 bases left in between. This CDR3 contains 15 residues. CDR1 and CDR2 (germline): MDHEN, SYDVKM. CDR3 DNA: TGTGCCAGCACCCCCCCGGGGTTCTCTGGAAACACCATATATTTT. The encoded protein is CASTPPGFSGNTIYF.

The CDR3 nucleotides read TGCGCCAGCAGCTTGGCTTGGTCGTCGGCAGGGGGGTACACCTTC. Its translation: CASSLAWSSAGGYTF. The chain links TRBV5-1 to TRBJ1-2; 7 bases match TRBD1. The CDR3 loop spans 15 amino acids. The ends lost 0 bases at V and 11 bases at J; junction bases unmatched: 13. The germline V gene encodes CDR1 SGHRS and CDR2 YFSETQ.

The rearrangement links TRBV2 to TRBJ1-6; 9 positions match TRBD1. V gave up 7 bases and J gave up 9 bases; unmatched junction bases: 7. Germline V gene lookup returns CDR1 SNHLY and CDR2 FYNNEI. The CDR3 is 14 residues long. CDR3 loop: CASTLWDRASPLHF. As DNA, the CDR3 is TGTGCCAGCACTCTGTGGGACAGGGCTTCACCCCTCCACTTT. The whole variable domain, remainder taken from reference TRBV2 and TRBJ1-6, is EPEVTQTPSHQVTQMGQEVILRCVPISNHLYFYWYRQILGQKVEFLVSFYNNEISEKSEIFDDQFSVERPDGSNFTLKIRSTKLEDSAMYFCASTLWDRASPLHFGNGTRLTVT.

The chain has TRBV7-3 and TRBJ2-3, with TRBD2 matching 7 bases. Trimming took 4 bases from V and 3 from J; bases not matched to a gene: 7. Germline V gene lookup returns CDR1 SGHTA and CDR2 FQGTGA. This CDR3 is built from 15 residues. DNA of the CDR3: TGTGCCAGCAGCTCCCGGGGGGATCAGACAGATACGCAGTATTTT. Encoded protein: CASSSRGDQTDTQYF.

This rearrangement joins TRBV4-1 to TRBJ1-1; D is unresolved. CDR3 length: 18 amino acids. V was shortened by 1 base and J by 1 base, with 19 bases between the two germline ends. Germline V CDR1 and CDR2: MGHRA, YSYEKL. The CDR3 sequence: CASSQAQRPNSGNTEAFF. Here the CDR3 DNA reads TGCGCCAGCAGCCAAGCACAACGCCCCAACTCGGGGAACACTGAAGCTTTCTTT.

This sequence joins TRBV27 and TRBJ2-6; the match to TRBD1 covers 8 bases. Trimming at V came to 10 bases and at J to 2 bases, leaving 4 bases not matched to a gene. The CDR3 consists of 14 residues. Germline CDR1 MNHEY, CDR2 SMNVEV (reference sequence). DNA for the CDR3: TGTGCCACCGAGACAGGGGCTGGGGCCAACGTCCTGACTTTC. Amino acids: CATETGAGANVLTF.